These 32 T cell receptor beta chains were all obtained from the same sample, sequenced in a study of cytomegalovirus exposure and HLA in healthy donors. Data came from immunoSEQ multiplex PCR; TCRdb stores just in-frame clones and leaves some out. The repertoire includes more than 200,000 clones, 80% to 95% of them detected once, and 3% to 3.5% sits in the top ten. Specimen: PBMCs. The receptor set was obtained from a woman in her twenties or thirties in good health and CMV-seronegative.

The gene calls are TRBV11-3 and TRBJ1-3; D is unresolved. Between the trimmed V and J ends, which lost 1 base and 9 bases, there was a span of 10 bases. Germline V gene lookup returns CDR1 SGHNT and CDR2 YENEEA. CDR3 length: 13 residues. For the CDR3, the DNA is TGTGCCAGCAGCTTAGGGCGCGATCGCACCATATATTTT. This encodes CASSLGRDRTIYF.

The rearrangement uses TRBV27 and TRBJ1-1; perhaps TRBD1 as D (5 bases). V gave up 3 bases and J gave up 1 base, with 12 bases separating them. The CDR3 is made up of 15 amino acids. Germline loops: CDR1 MNHEY, CDR2 SMNVEV (reference sequence). The CDR3 nucleotides read TGTGCCAGCAGTTTGGAAGGGGCCTGGAACACTGAAGCTTTCTTT. Amino acid sequence: CASSLEGAWNTEAFF.

J is TRBJ2-1 and V is TRBV4-1, with TRBD2 identical over 8 bases. Germline assignment: CDR1 MGHRA and CDR2 YSYEKL. J was trimmed by 3 bases and V by 0 bases; bases with no gene match: 4. The CDR3 consists of 16 residues. CDR3 sequence: CASSQDAGTSYNEQFF. The DNA for the CDR3 is TGCGCCAGCAGCCAAGATGCGGGGACTAGCTACAATGAGCAGTTCTTC.

Worth noting for this clone: This sample includes further DNA sequences coding for the same CDR3. The rearrangement uses TRBV20-1 and TRBJ2-7; D gene ambiguous. The germline V gene has CDR1 DFQATT and CDR2 SNEGSKA (reference sequence). The V end lost 5 bases, the J end lost 4 bases, and 3 bases lay between the germline ends. The CDR3 is made up of 9 amino acids. The CDR3 here is CSAGYEQYF. CDR3 sequence (DNA): TGCAGTGCTGGATACGAGCAGTACTTC.

This chain uses TRBV25-1 with TRBJ2-7, with D possibly matching TRBD1 (6 bases). This CDR3 has 16 amino acids. V was clipped by 3 bases and J by 0 bases, with 15 bases between them. Germline CDR1 and CDR2: MGHDK and SYGVNS. The CDR3 here is CASSDTTNRASYEQYF. CDR3 in DNA: TGTGCCAGCAGTGATACTACCAACAGGGCCTCCTACGAGCAGTACTTC.

The chain uses TRBV6-5 and TRBJ1-2; the D gene is possibly TRBD1 (6 bases). The CDR3 consists of 13 residues. Germline assignment: CDR1 MNHEY and CDR2 SVGAGI. Trimming removed 2 bases at V and 7 bases at J, with 11 bases between. The CDR3 bases are TGTGCCAGCAGTTACGGAGGGGGATTTGGCTACACCTTC. The encoded protein is CASSYGGGFGYTF.

The gene calls are TRBV6-1 and TRBJ1-5; 8 bases align to TRBD1. CDR3 length: 15 amino acids. Looked up from germline, CDR1 is MNHNS and CDR2 is SASEGT. V lost 5 bases to trimming and J lost 5 bases; unmatched junction nucleotides: 8. This chain's CDR3 is CASSILARGHQPQHF. Here the CDR3 DNA reads TGTGCCAGCAGTATATTGGCCAGGGGGCATCAGCCCCAGCATTTT.

The chain carries TRBV28 and TRBJ1-5, with 7 bases matching TRBD1. CDR3 length: 14 amino acids. Trimming took 6 bases from V and 3 from J; bases not matched to a gene: 5. The germline V gene encodes CDR1 MDHEN and CDR2 SYDVKM. In DNA form, the CDR3 reads TGTGCCAGCAGCTATGGACAGGTCAATCAGCCCCAGCATTTT. Its protein product is CASSYGQVNQPQHF.

The genes are TRBV7-3 and TRBJ2-1; 9 bases line up with TRBD1. V was clipped by 6 bases and J by 9 bases; unmatched bases: 15. The CDR3 sequence is 16 residues long. Germline V gene lookup returns CDR1 SGHTA and CDR2 FQGTGA. The DNA for the CDR3 is TGTGCCAGCAGTCCCCTGGGGGACAGGGCATCTGGTGAGCAGTTCTTC. This codes for CASSPLGDRASGEQFF.

The V and J genes are TRBV9 and TRBJ2-7; D gene uncertain. The CDR3 has 13 residues. Germline CDR1 and CDR2: SGDLS and YYNGEE. Trimming shortened V by 3 bases and J by 5 bases, and 12 bases separated the two germline ends. This CDR3 is CASSESSSHEQYF. The CDR3 DNA follows: TGTGCCAGCAGCGAGAGTAGTTCCCACGAGCAGTACTTC.

This chain connects TRBV27 to TRBJ2-7, with D possibly being TRBD2 (6 bases). Per the germline V gene, CDR1 is MNHEY and CDR2 is SMNVEV (reference sequence). This CDR3 comprises 15 residues. V dropped 1 base and J dropped 1 base, with 11 bases sitting between them. The CDR3 region is CASSLLGGESYEQYF. CDR3 nucleotides: TGTGCCAGCAGTTTATTGGGGGGTGAGTCCTACGAGCAGTACTTC.

This clone was counted a single time. The V and J genes are TRBV6-5 and TRBJ1-1; weak D call: TRBD1 (5 bases). Trimming left V 2 bases short and J 3 bases short, with 10 bases between. The CDR3 is made up of 14 amino acids. The germline V gene encodes CDR1 MNHEY and CDR2 SVGAGI. The CDR3 DNA reads as TGTGCCAGCAGTTACGGGGCCAGGCACACTGAAGCTTTCTTT. Its translation is CASSYGARHTEAFF.

The chain couples TRBV11-2 to TRBJ2-7; 11 nucleotides line up with TRBD2. J gave up 7 bases and V 3 bases, and 8 bases lay outside the gene matches. CDR1 is SGHAT, CDR2 FQNNGV, per germline. The CDR3 covers 15 residues. The CDR3 DNA reads as TGTGCCAGCAGCTTCGAACTAGCGGGAGCGAAGGAGCAGTACTTC. This encodes CASSFELAGAKEQYF.

The rearrangement uses TRBV7-2 and TRBJ2-7; 9 nucleotides align to TRBD1. Unmatched junction bases numbered 7, after V lost 6 bases and J lost 1 base. CDR1 SGHTA and CDR2 FQGNSA come from the germline V gene. This CDR3 region has 15 residues. The CDR3 protein is CASRPTGQGSYEQYF. The CDR3 DNA reads as TGTGCCAGCAGACCCACGGGACAGGGATCCTACGAGCAGTACTTC.

The rearrangement links TRBV13 to TRBJ2-2, with D tentatively TRBD1 (5 bases). Per germline, CDR1 PRHDT and CDR2 FYEKMQ (reference sequence). The CDR3 is made up of 14 amino acids. V dropped 5 bases and J dropped 7 bases, with 14 bases sitting between them. CDR3 in DNA: TGTGCCAGCAGCCAGGGTTGGGGAAACGGGGAGCTGTTTTTT. This codes for CASSQGWGNGELFF. The complete variable domain, with remaining parts taken from reference TRBV13 and TRBJ2-2, reads AAGVIQSPRHLIKEKRETATLKCYPIPRHDTVYWYQQGPGQDPQFLISFYEKMQSDKGSIPDRFSAQQFSDYHSELNMSSLELGDSALYFCASSQGWGNGELFFGEGSRLTVL.

The gene calls are TRBV28 and TRBJ2-3, with a weak D call TRBD1 (5 bases). The CDR3 extends over 14 amino acids. The V gene lost 4 bases and the J gene lost 0 bases, with 8 bases spanning the gap. The germline V gene has CDR1 MDHEN and CDR2 SYDVKM. The CDR3 here is CASSSTDSTDTQYF. The CDR3 DNA is TGTGCCAGCAGTTCGACAGATAGCACAGATACGCAGTATTTT. Full variable domain (missing parts from reference TRBV28 and TRBJ2-3): DVKVTQSSRYLVKRTGEKVFLECVQDMDHENMFWYRQDPGLGLRLIYFSYDVKMKEKGDIPEGYSVSREKKERFSLILESASTNQTSMYLCASSSTDSTDTQYFGPGTRLTVL.

J is TRBJ1-1 and V is TRBV9; D is unresolved. The germline gives CDR1 SGDLS, CDR2 YYNGEE. The CDR3 has 15 amino acids. V was cut by 3 bases and J by 0 bases, with 12 bases left in between. The CDR3 DNA is TGTGCCAGCAGCGAGTCCTATGGTTTGAACACTGAAGCTTTCTTT. Its translation is CASSESYGLNTEAFF.

The chain carries TRBV5-1 and TRBJ2-1, with 8 positions matching TRBD1. This CDR3 region has 13 residues. V gave up 4 bases and J gave up 5 bases; unmatched junction bases: 2. Germline V gives CDR1 SGHRS, CDR2 YFSETQ. The CDR3 DNA sequence: TGCGCCAGCAGCCTGGGACAGGACAATGAGCAGTTCTTC. It is translated as CASSLGQDNEQFF.

The CDR3 DNA reads TGTGCCAGCAGCTCGAACGACAGGGCTGGAGATACGCAGTATTTT. Its protein is CASSSNDRAGDTQYF. The gene calls are TRBV7-9 and TRBJ2-3, with TRBD1 identical over 7 bases. This CDR3 region has 15 residues. The V and J ends lost 4 bases and 5 bases, in that order; junction bases with no gene match: 9. Germline V gives CDR1 SEHNR, CDR2 FQNEAQ (reference sequence).

The J gene is TRBJ2-2, the V gene TRBV4-1; tentative D call: TRBD1 (6 bases). The V gene's germline CDR1 is MGHRA and CDR2 YSYEKL. CDR3 size: 18 residues. V was clipped by 6 bases and J by 2 bases, with 22 bases between them. This chain's CDR3 is CASRGRWTELDNTGELFF. In nucleotides, the CDR3 is TGCGCCAGCAGAGGACGGTGGACAGAACTGGACAACACCGGGGAGCTGTTTTTT.

The chain has TRBV13 and TRBJ2-1; 8 bases agree with TRBD1. Trimming took 0 bases from V and 4 from J; bases not matched to a gene: 5. The germline V gene has CDR1 PRHDT and CDR2 FYEKMQ (reference sequence). The CDR3 extends over 16 amino acids. The CDR3 DNA is TGTGCCAGCAGCTTAGGTCGCGGACAGGGATACAATGAGCAGTTCTTC. It specifies CASSLGRGQGYNEQFF.

The J gene is TRBJ2-7, the V gene TRBV29-1, with D possibly TRBD1 on 5 matching bases. V lost 4 bases and J 3 bases, leaving 10 bases between the germline ends. Germline CDR1 reads SQVTM; CDR2 reads ANQGSEA. CDR3 length: 12 residues. The CDR3 sequence is CSVGVDSYEQYF. The CDR3 DNA follows: TGCAGCGTTGGGGTTGACAGCTACGAGCAGTACTTC.

V is TRBV19 and J is TRBJ2-7; D is possibly TRBD1 (6 bases). V dropped 7 bases and J dropped 3 bases, with 10 bases sitting between them. This CDR3 has 12 amino acids. Germline CDR1 LNHDA, CDR2 SQIVND (reference sequence). CDR3 amino acids: CASNREGYEQYF. DNA for the CDR3: TGTGCCAGTAACAGGGAAGGCTACGAGCAGTACTTC. Full variable domain (outside the CDR3, taken from reference TRBV19 and TRBJ2-7): DGGITQSPKYLFRKEGQNVTLSCEQNLNHDAMYWYRQDPGQGLRLIYYSQIVNDFQKGDIAEGYSVSREKKESFPLTVTSAQKNPTAFYLCASNREGYEQYFGPGTRLTVT.

This chain joins TRBV15 and TRBJ2-2, with TRBD2 matching over 14 bases. With 3 bases clipped from V and 2 bases from J, the junction kept 14 bases outside the gene matches. Germline CDR1 LNHNV, CDR2 YYDKDF (reference sequence). The CDR3 extends over 21 amino acids. In nucleotides, the CDR3 is TGTGCCACCAGCAGCCGAATGCCCCGACTAGCGGGAGGGCCCAACACCGGGGAGCTGTTTTTT. Its translation: CATSSRMPRLAGGPNTGELFF.

The chain couples TRBV28 to TRBJ2-7, with TRBD1 matching 8 bases. Germline lookup yields CDR1 MDHEN and CDR2 SYDVKM. Unmatched junction bases numbered 13, after V lost 2 bases and J lost 4 bases. The CDR3 has 17 residues. CDR3 DNA sequence: TGTGCCAGCAGTTTACGCCCGGGGCAGACAGGGGAATACGAGCAGTACTTC. Protein product: CASSLRPGQTGEYEQYF.

The chain has TRBV5-4 and TRBJ1-2, with 7 bases fitting TRBD1. The germline CDR1 and CDR2 sequences are SGHNT and YYREEE (reference sequence). V trimming: 1 base; J trimming: 7 bases; junction bases outside the gene matches: 10. CDR3 length: 15 amino acids. DNA of the CDR3: TGTGCCAGCAGCTTGTCCGACAGGGCCACTGTTGGCTACACCTTC. Translating gives CASSLSDRATVGYTF.

J is TRBJ1-2 and V is TRBV14; D is uncertain. Germline V gene data show CDR1 as SGHDN and CDR2 as FVKESK. The CDR3 extends over 13 amino acids. V lost 5 bases to trimming and J lost 3 bases, with 10 bases between them. CDR3 nucleotide sequence: TGTGCCAGCAGCGCGATACAGTACTATGGCTACACCTTC. It is translated as CASSAIQYYGYTF.

V gene TRBV28 combines with J gene TRBJ2-2; 13 bases are a match to TRBD2. With 5 bases clipped from V and 4 bases from J, the junction kept 4 bases outside the gene matches. Germline V gene sequence: CDR1 MDHEN, CDR2 SYDVKM. This CDR3 contains 16 residues. CDR3 bases: TGTGCCAGCAGTCCTACTAGCGGGAGGGGCACCGGGGAGCTGTTTTTT. Its translation is CASSPTSGRGTGELFF.

This clone appeared a single time. The chain has TRBV27 and TRBJ2-1, with TRBD2 matching over 13 bases. The CDR3 consists of 15 residues. The trim removed 4 bases at V and 10 bases at J, leaving 7 bases unmatched. Germline lookup yields CDR1 MNHEY and CDR2 SMNVEV (reference sequence). The CDR3 nucleotides are TGTGCCAGCAGTTCTGGACTAGCGGGAGTACGCGAGCAGTTCTTC. As protein: CASSSGLAGVREQFF.

The rearrangement joins TRBV6-5 to TRBJ2-3; 7 bases line up with TRBD2. Trimming at V came to 0 bases and at J to 1 base, leaving 4 bases not matched to a gene. The length of the CDR3 is 16 residues. Germline V gene sequence: CDR1 MNHEY, CDR2 SVGAGI. CDR3 loop: CASSYSNAGGTDTQYF. The CDR3 coding sequence is TGTGCCAGCAGTTACTCCAATGCGGGAGGCACAGATACGCAGTATTTT.

J is TRBJ2-2 and V is TRBV29-1, with D possibly being TRBD1 (5 bases). V was trimmed by 6 bases and J by 8 bases, leaving 10 bases between them. Germline loops: CDR1 SQVTM, CDR2 ANQGSEA. The CDR3 length is 11 residues. CDR3 nucleotides: TGCAGCGTGCCGCAGGGTGGGGAGCTGTTTTTT. Residues: CSVPQGGELFF.

The chain carries TRBV7-6 and TRBJ2-1, with TRBD2 matching 7 bases. Germline-derived CDR1 and CDR2 are SGHVS and FNYEAQ. The CDR3 totals 18 residues. The V and J ends lost 5 bases and 0 bases, in that order; junction bases with no gene match: 13. The CDR3 spells CASSPGVAGLSSYNEQFF. CDR3 in DNA: TGTGCCAGCAGCCCCGGGGTAGCGGGCCTGAGCTCCTACAATGAGCAGTTCTTC.